The text below deals with one T cell receptor beta chain. Antigen unknown. The data belong to a study of graft-versus-host responses after intestinal transplantation. Overall study context: Anti-thymocyte globulin served as induction for all recipients, who then took tacrolimus and steroids for about three years.

Study conclusions and caveats: The highest levels of circulating GvH clones went along with early declines in HvG clones after transplant. Recipient bone marrow held GvH clones, some seen earlier in ileum or blood.

Germline V gene data show CDR1 as SGHVS and CDR2 as FQNEAQ. Trimming pared 1 base from V and 3 bases from J, leaving 7 bases between. This CDR3 is 13 amino acids long. This table comes from immunoSEQ multiplex PCR, and its TCRdb copy is limited to in-frame clones, with some not included. In the table there are about 59,000 clones, almost 95% of which are singletons. The TCR was taken from a human donor who was the organ donor for an intestinal transplant. This specimen consisted of unstimulated CD4+ T cells sorted from spleen or lymph node cells, obtained before transplant. V gene TRBV7-8 combines with J gene TRBJ2-7; D gene uncertain. The CDR3 coding sequence is TGTGCCAGCAGCTTAGGTCCGGGCTACGAGCAGTACTTC. Residues: CASSLGPGYEQYF. The whole variable domain, filled in from reference TRBV7-8 and TRBJ2-7, reads GAGVSQSPRYKVAKRGQDVALRCDPISGHVSLFWYQQALGQGPEFLTYFQNEAQLDKSGLPSDRFFAERPEGSVSTLKIQRTQQEDSAVYLCASSLGPGYEQYFGPGTRLTVT.